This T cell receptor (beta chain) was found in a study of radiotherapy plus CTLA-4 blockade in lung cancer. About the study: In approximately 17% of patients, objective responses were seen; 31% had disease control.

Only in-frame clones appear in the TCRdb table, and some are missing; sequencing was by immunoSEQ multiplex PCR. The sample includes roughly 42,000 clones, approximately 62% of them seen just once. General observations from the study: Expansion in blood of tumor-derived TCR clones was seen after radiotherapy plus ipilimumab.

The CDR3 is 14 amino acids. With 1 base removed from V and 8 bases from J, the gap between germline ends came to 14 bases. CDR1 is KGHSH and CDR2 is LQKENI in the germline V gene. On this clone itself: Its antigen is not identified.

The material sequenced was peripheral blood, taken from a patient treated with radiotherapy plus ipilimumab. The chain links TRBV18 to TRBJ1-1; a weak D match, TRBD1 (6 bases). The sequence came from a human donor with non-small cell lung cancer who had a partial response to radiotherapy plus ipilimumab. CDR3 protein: CASSPQQQGAEAFF. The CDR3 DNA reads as TGTGCCAGCTCACCACAGCAACAGGGTGCCGAAGCTTTCTTT.